This T cell receptor (beta chain) was captured in a study of cytomegalovirus exposure and HLA in healthy donors. Study results and caveats: Immune exposure information comprised only CMV serostatus.

Primers included in the PCR were 60 Vbeta and 13 Jbeta primers. The protocol was immunoSEQ multiplex PCR, while the TCRdb copy is restricted to in-frame clones and leaves out a portion. This table holds over 150,000 clones, 75% to 90% found once. Germline V CDR1 and CDR2: SGHRS, YFSETQ. Trimming took 6 bases from V and 5 from J; bases not matched to a gene: 10. This CDR3 is 15 amino acids long. With regard to this clone: Antigen: not known.

This chain joins TRBV5-1 and TRBJ2-2, with 7 bases aligning to TRBD2. The receptor was derived from a man younger than 40 in good health and CMV-seropositive. Sequencing was performed on PBMCs. CDR3 loop: CASMLLGGRTGELFF. The CDR3 DNA reads TGCGCCAGCATGCTTCTGGGAGGGAGGACCGGGGAGCTGTTTTTT.